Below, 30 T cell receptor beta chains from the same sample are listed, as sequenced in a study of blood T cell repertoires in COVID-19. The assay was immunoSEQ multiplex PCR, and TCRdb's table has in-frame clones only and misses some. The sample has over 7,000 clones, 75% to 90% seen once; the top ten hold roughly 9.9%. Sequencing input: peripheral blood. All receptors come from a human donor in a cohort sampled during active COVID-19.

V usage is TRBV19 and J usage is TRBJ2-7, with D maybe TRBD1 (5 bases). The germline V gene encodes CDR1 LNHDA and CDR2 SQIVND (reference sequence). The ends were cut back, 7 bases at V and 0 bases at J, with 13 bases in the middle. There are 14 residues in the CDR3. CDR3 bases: TGTGCCAGTAACCAGGGAAGGAGCTCCTACGAGCAGTACTTC. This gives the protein CASNQGRSSYEQYF.

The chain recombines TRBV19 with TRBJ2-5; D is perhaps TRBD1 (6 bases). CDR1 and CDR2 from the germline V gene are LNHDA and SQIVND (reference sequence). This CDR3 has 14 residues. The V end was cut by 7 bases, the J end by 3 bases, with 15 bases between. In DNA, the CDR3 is TGTGCCAGTATGGAGACAGGTTGGGAAGAGACCCAGTACTTC. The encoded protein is CASMETGWEETQYF.

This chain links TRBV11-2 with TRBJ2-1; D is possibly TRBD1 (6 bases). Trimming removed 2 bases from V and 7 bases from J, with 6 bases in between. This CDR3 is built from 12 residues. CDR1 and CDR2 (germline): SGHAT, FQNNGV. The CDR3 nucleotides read TGTGCCAGCAGCTTACAGGGGAATGAGCAGTTCTTC. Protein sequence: CASSLQGNEQFF.

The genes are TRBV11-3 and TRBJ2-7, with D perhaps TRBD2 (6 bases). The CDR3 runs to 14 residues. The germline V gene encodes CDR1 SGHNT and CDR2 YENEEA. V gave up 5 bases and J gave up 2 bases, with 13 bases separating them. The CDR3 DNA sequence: TGTGCCAGCAGCGGGGGACTGCTCCCCTACGAGCAGTACTTC. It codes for CASSGGLLPYEQYF.

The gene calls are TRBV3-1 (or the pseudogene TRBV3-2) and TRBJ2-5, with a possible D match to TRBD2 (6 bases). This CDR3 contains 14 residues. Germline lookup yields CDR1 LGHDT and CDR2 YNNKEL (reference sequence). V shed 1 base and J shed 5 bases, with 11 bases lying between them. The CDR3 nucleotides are TGTGCCAGCAGCCAAGCGGAGGGGTTTGAGACCCAGTACTTC. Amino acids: CASSQAEGFETQYF.

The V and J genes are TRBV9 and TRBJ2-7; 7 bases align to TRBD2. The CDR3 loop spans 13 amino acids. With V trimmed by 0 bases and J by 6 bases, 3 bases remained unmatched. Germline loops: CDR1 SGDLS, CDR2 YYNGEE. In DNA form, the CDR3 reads TGTGCCAGCAGCGTAGGGGGAGGGACCGAGCAGTACTTC. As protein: CASSVGGGTEQYF.

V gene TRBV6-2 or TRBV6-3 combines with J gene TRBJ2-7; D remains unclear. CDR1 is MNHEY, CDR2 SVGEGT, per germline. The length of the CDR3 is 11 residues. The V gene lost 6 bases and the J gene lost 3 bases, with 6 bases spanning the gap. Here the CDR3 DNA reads TGTGCCAGCAGCCTCCTCTACGAGCAGTACTTC. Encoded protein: CASSLLYEQYF.

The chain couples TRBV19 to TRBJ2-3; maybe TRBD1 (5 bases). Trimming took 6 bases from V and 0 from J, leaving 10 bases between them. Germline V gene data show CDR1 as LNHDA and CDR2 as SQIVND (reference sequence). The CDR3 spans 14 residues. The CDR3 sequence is CASSTGPSTDTQYF. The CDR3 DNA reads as TGTGCCAGTAGCACAGGACCAAGCACAGATACGCAGTATTTT.

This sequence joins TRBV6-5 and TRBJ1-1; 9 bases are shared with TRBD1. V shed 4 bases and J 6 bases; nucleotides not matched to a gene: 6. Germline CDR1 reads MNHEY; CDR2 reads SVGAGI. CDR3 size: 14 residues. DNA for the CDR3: TGTGCCAGCAGTTTCCAGGACAGGGGTTCTGAAGCTTTCTTT. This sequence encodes CASSFQDRGSEAFF.

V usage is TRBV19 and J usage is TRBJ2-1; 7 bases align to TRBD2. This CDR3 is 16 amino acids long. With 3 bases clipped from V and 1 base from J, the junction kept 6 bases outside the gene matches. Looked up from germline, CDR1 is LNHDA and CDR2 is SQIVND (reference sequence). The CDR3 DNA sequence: TGTGCCAGTAGTATCTCTAGCGGAGGGTCCTACAATGAGCAGTTCTTC. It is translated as CASSISSGGSYNEQFF.

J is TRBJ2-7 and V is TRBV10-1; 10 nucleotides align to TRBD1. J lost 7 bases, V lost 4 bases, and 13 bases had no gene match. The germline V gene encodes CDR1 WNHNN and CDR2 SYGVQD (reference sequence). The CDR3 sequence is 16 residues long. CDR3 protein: CASSAIYGTGVGEQYF. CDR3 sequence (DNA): TGCGCCAGCAGTGCAATATACGGGACAGGGGTCGGAGAGCAGTACTTC.

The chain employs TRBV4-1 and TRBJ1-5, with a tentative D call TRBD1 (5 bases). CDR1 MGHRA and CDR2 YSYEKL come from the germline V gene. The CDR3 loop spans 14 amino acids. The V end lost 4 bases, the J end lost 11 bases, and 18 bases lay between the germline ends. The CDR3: CASSPGATSGSQHF. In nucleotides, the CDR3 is TGCGCCAGCAGCCCTGGGGCTACCTCCGGGTCCCAGCATTTT.

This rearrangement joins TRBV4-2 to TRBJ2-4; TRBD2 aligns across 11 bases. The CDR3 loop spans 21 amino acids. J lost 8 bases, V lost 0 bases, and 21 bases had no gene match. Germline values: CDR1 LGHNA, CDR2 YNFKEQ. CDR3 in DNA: TGTGCCAGCAGCCAAGATTTCGGACTAGCGGGTACTGGGAACCGTGGGGACATTCAGTACTTC. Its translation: CASSQDFGLAGTGNRGDIQYF.

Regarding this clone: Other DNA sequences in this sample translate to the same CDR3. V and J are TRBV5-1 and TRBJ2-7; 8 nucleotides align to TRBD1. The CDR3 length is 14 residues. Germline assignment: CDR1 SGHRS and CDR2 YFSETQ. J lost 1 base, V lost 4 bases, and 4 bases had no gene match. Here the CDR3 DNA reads TGCGCCAGCAGCCTAGGACAGGGATCCTACGAGCAGTACTTC. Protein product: CASSLGQGSYEQYF.

Here the CDR3 DNA reads TGTGCCACCAGTGATTTCCCGGGACAGGGGAAAGTTAGGAATGAGCAGTTCTTC. It specifies CATSDFPGQGKVRNEQFF. V and J are TRBV24-1 and TRBJ2-1; 10 nucleotides agree with TRBD1. From germline, CDR1 is KGHDR and CDR2 SFDVKD. The CDR3 is 18 residues long. Trimming cost V 1 base and J 7 bases; bases outside gene matches: 12.

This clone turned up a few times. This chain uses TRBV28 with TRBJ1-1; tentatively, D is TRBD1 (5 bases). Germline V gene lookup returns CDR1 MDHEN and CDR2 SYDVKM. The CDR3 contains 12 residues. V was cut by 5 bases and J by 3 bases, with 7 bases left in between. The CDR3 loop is CASSPGDTEAFF. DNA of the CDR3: TGTGCCAGCAGTCCGGGGGACACTGAAGCTTTCTTT. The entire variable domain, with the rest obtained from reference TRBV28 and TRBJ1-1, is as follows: DVKVTQSSRYLVKRTGEKVFLECVQDMDHENMFWYRQDPGLGLRLIYFSYDVKMKEKGDIPEGYSVSREKKERFSLILESASTNQTSMYLCASSPGDTEAFFGQGTRLTVV.

CDR3 loop: CASSPRQSTGELFF. In nucleotides, the CDR3 is TGTGCCAGCTCACCAAGACAGTCCACCGGGGAGCTGTTTTTT. This rearrangement joins TRBV18 to TRBJ2-2, with a tentative D call TRBD1 (5 bases). This CDR3 is built from 14 residues. Germline V gives CDR1 KGHSH, CDR2 LQKENI. Trimming left V 2 bases short and J 4 bases short, with 8 bases between.

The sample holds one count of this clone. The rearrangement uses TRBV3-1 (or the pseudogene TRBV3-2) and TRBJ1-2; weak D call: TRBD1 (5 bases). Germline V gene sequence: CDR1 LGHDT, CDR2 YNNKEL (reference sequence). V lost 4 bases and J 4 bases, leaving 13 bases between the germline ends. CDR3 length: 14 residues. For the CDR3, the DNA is TGTGCCAGCAGCCTAGCCGGGGGTAGCTATGGCTACACCTTC. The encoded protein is CASSLAGGSYGYTF.

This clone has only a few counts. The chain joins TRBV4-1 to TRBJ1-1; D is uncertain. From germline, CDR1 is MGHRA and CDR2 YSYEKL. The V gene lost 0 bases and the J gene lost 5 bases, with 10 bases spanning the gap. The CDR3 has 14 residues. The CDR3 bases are TGCGCCAGCAGCCAAGAGGCCGGGGAGACTGAAGCTTTCTTT. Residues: CASSQEAGETEAFF.

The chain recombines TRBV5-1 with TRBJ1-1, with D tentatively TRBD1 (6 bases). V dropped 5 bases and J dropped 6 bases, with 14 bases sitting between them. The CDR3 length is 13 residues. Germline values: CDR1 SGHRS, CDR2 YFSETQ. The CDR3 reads CASSLPGAAEAFF. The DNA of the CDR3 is TGCGCCAGCAGTCTCCCAGGGGCTGCTGAAGCTTTCTTT.

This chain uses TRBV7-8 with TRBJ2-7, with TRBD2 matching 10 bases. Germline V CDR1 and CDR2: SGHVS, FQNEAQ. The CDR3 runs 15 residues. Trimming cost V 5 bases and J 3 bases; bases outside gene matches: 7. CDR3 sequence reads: CASSHVASGSYEQYF. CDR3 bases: TGTGCCAGCAGCCACGTAGCTAGCGGGAGCTACGAGCAGTACTTC.

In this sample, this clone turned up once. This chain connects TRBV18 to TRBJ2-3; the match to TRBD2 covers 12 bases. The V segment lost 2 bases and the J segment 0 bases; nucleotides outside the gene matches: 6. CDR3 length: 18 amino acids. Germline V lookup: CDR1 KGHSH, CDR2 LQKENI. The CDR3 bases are TGTGCCAGCTCACCATGGACTAGCGGGGATCCTAGCACAGATACGCAGTATTTT. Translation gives CASSPWTSGDPSTDTQYF.

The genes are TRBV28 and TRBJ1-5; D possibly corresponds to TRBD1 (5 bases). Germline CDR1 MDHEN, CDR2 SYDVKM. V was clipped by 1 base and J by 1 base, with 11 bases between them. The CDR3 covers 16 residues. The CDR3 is CASSLFRGGSNQPQHF. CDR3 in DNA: TGTGCCAGCAGTTTATTTAGGGGAGGGAGCAATCAGCCCCAGCATTTT.

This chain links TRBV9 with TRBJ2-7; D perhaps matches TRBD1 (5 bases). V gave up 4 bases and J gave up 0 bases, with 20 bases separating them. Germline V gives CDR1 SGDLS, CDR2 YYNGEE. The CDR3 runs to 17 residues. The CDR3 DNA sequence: TGTGCCAGCAGCCCGTTTCTCCATCAGGGAAGCTCCTACGAGCAGTACTTC. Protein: CASSPFLHQGSSYEQYF.

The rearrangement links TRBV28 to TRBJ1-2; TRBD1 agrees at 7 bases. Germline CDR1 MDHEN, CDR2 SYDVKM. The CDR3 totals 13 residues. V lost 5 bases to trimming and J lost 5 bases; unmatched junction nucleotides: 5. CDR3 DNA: TGTGCCAGCAGTACAGGGGAGGCGTATGGCTACACCTTC. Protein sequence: CASSTGEAYGYTF.

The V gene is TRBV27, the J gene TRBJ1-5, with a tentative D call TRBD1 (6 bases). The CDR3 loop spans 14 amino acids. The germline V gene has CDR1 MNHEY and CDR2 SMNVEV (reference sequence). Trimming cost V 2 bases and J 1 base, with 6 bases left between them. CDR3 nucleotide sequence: TGTGCCAGCAGTTTAACAGGGAGCAATCAGCCCCAGCATTTT. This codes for CASSLTGSNQPQHF.

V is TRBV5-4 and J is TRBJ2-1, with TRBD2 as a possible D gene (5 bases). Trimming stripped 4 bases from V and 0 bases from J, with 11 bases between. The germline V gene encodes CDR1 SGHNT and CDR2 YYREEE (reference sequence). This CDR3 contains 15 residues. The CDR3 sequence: CASSADWSSYNEQFF. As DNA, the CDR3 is TGTGCCAGCAGCGCGGACTGGAGCTCCTACAATGAGCAGTTCTTC.

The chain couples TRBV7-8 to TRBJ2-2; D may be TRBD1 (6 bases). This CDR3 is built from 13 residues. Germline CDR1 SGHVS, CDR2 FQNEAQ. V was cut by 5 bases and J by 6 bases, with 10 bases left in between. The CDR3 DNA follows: TGTGCCAGCAGCGTAGAGGGGGCCGGGGAGCTGTTTTTT. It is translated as CASSVEGAGELFF. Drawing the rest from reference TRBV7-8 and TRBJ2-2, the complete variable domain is GAGVSQSPRYKVAKRGQDVALRCDPISGHVSLFWYQQALGQGPEFLTYFQNEAQLDKSGLPSDRFFAERPEGSVSTLKIQRTQQEDSAVYLCASSVEGAGELFFGEGSRLTVL.

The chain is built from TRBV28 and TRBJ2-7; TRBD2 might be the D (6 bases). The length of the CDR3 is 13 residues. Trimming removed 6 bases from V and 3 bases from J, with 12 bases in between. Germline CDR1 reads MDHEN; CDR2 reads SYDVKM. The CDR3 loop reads CASSRDFRYEQYF. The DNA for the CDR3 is TGTGCCAGCAGCCGGGACTTCCGCTACGAGCAGTACTTC.

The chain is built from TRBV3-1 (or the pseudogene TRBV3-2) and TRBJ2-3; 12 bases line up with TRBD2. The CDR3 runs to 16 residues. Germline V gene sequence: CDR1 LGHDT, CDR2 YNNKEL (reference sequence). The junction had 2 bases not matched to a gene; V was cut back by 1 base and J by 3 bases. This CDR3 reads CASSQGLAGGTDTQYF. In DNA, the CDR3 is TGTGCCAGCAGCCAAGGGCTAGCGGGAGGGACAGATACGCAGTATTTT.